These T cell receptor beta chains were read from a single sample in a study of blood T cell repertoires in COVID-19. Data came from immunoSEQ multiplex PCR; TCRdb stores just in-frame clones and leaves some out. The sample holds about 200,000 clones, 87% seen once. The sample was peripheral blood. The receptors here all came from a man aged 60 to 69 with active or convalescent COVID-19. Both conserved end residues are part of each CDR3.

TRBV9,CASRPDRNSYEQYF
TRBV19,CASSITGGLGNQPQHF
TRBV5-1,CASSFTTGSVSPLHF
TRBV7-2,CASSLSGLTSRTQYF
TRBV24-1,CATSDPGQGGSSYNEQFF
TRBV7-6,CASSSGQGSYNEQFF
TRBV13,CASSSGGAYEQYF
TRBV6-6,CASTSGGYNEQFF
TRBV2,CASRGRTGGTEAFF
TRBV5-1,CASSQDWSPTDTQYF